A selection of T cell receptor beta chains follows, all from one sample in a study of technical replicates of blood from a handful of donors. Produced via immunoSEQ multiplex PCR; TCRdb's table is partial and in-frame only. The sample consists of 80,000 to 100,000 clones, 95% to 97% of them appearing once. Sequenced: T cells isolated from PBMCs. These receptors originate from a human donor in good health. Both conserved end residues are part of each CDR3. The D gene is left open where the match is weak. Size values are once, few and many counts, or a class for expanded clones, and some rows have none.

TRBJ2-1	.	TRBD1	TRBV14	TGTGCCAGCAGCCATCGGACAGGGCGAAACAATGAGCAGTTCTTC	CASSHRTGRNNEQFF
TRBJ1-3	.	.	TRBV19	TGTGCCAGTAGGACGGGACTCATCTCTGGAAACACCATATATTTT	CASRTGLISGNTIYF
TRBJ1-2	.	.	TRBV7-9	TGTGCCAGCAGCTCCGACAGTCACTATGGCTACACCTTC	CASSSDSHYGYTF
TRBJ1-5	.	TRBD1	TRBV5-3	TGTGCCAGAAGCTATAAATTGACAGGGGGTTGGAGGCAGCCCCAGCATTTT	CARSYKLTGGWRQPQHF
TRBJ1-3	.	.	TRBV6-6	TGTGCCAGCAGTTACCTAGCTGGCTCTGGAAACACCATATATTTT	CASSYLAGSGNTIYF
TRBJ1-1	.	.	TRBV28	TGTGCCAGCAGCCACAGGGAATACACTGAAGCTTTCTTT	CASSHREYTEAFF
TRBJ2-1	.	TRBD2	TRBV7-9	TGTGCCAGCAGCACCGGAGGGACTAGCGTCTACAATGAGCAGTTCTTC	CASSTGGTSVYNEQFF
TRBJ1-3	.	.	TRBV6-6	TGTGCCAGCAGCCCCGGACAGACCTCTGGAAACACCATATATTTT	CASSPGQTSGNTIYF
TRBJ1-2	.	.	TRBV6-5	TGTGCCAGCAGTTACTATCAGGGAAACTATGGCTACACCTTC	CASSYYQGNYGYTF
TRBJ1-2	.	TRBD1	TRBV27	TGTGCCAGCAGTTACAGGGGTAACTATGGCTACACCTTC	CASSYRGNYGYTF
TRBJ1-2	.	.	TRBV29-1	TGCAGCGTTGACCGCGATGGCTACACCTTC	CSVDRDGYTF
TRBJ2-1	.	TRBD2	TRBV9	TGTGCCAGCAGCGTAGCCGTCCTGGGGAGCGGGGGGAGCTCCTACAATGAGCAGTTCTTC	CASSVAVLGSGGSSYNEQFF
TRBJ1-2	.	.	TRBV19	TGTGCCAGTAGTTTAGGACAGATCTATGGCTACACCTTC	CASSLGQIYGYTF
TRBJ2-5	.	TRBD2	TRBV10-3	TGTGCCATCAACTTAGGGACTAGAGAAGAGACCCAGTACTTC	CAINLGTREETQYF
TRBJ2-3	.	.	TRBV6-5	TGTGCCAGCAGTTACTCGAGTCGGGGAGATACGCAGTATTTT	CASSYSSRGDTQYF
TRBJ2-1	.	.	TRBV7-3	TGTGCCAGCAGCTTAACCTCAGGTACATACAATGAGCAGTTCTTC	CASSLTSGTYNEQFF
TRBJ2-2	.	.	TRBV19	TGTGCCAGTAAAGGGGGAGCCTCGAACACCGGGGAGCTGTTTTTT	CASKGGASNTGELFF
TRBJ1-1	once	TRBD1	TRBV18	TGTGCCAGCTCACCGAACAGGGGGGGGCACTCAACTGAAGCTTTCTTT	CASSPNRGGHSTEAFF
TRBJ1-3	.	.	TRBV4-3	TGCGCCAGCAGCCAATTCCGGGACTCTGGAAACACCATATATTTT	CASSQFRDSGNTIYF
TRBJ2-3	.	.	TRBV27	TGTGCCAGCAGTTTATCCGGCACAGATACGCAGTATTTT	CASSLSGTDTQYF